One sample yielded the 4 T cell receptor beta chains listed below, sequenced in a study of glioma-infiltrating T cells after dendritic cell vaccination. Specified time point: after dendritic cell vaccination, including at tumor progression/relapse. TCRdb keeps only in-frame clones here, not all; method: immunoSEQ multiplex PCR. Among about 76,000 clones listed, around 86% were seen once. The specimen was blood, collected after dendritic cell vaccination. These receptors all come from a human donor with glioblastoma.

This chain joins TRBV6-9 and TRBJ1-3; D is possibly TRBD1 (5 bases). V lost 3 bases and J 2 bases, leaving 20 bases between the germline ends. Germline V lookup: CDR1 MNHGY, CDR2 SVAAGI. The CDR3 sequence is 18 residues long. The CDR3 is CASSYTTGTGVPGNTIYF. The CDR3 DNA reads TGTGCCAGCAGTTACACTACCGGGACTGGGGTTCCTGGAAACACCATATATTTT.

This chain's CDR3 is CASSGPGEADTQYF. The CDR3, as DNA: TGTGCCAGCAGCGGGCCGGGAGAAGCAGATACGCAGTATTTT. V and J are TRBV21-1 and TRBJ2-3; the table's D call of TRBD2 was not tested on the DNA. TRBV21-1 is a listed pseudogene. This CDR3 has 14 residues.

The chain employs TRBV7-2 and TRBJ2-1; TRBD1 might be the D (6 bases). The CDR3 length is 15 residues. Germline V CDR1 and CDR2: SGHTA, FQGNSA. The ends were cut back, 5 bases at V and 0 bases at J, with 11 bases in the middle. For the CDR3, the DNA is TGTGCCAGCAGCCAAACAGGGACCTCCTACAATGAGCAGTTCTTC. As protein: CASSQTGTSYNEQFF.

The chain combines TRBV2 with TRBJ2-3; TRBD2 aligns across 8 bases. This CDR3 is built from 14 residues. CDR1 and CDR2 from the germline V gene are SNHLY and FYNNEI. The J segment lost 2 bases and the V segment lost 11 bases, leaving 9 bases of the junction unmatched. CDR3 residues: CARRGRGVTDTQYF. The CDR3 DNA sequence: TGTGCCCGCCGGGGGCGGGGGGTCACAGATACGCAGTATTTT. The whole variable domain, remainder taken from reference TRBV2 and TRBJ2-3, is EPEVTQTPSHQVTQMGQEVILRCVPISNHLYFYWYRQILGQKVEFLVSFYNNEISEKSEIFDDQFSVERPDGSNFTLKIRSTKLEDSAMYFCARRGRGVTDTQYFGPGTRLTVL.